This T cell receptor beta chain emerged from a study of blood T cell repertoires in COVID-19. In the study overall: Both acute and convalescent COVID-19 samples were obtained from the United States, Italy and Spain. The cDNA or gDNA used as material had been derived from T cells, B-cell-depleted T cells, or PBMCs.

Under the authors' procedure: How many nucleated cells were present was estimated from reference gene primer amplification. TCRdb keeps only in-frame clones here, not all; method: immunoSEQ multiplex PCR. The DNA was the basis for D and trimming; V, J and clone size are from that table. This table holds about 170,000 clones, roughly 84% found once. This clone showed up just a few times. Germline V gene sequence: CDR1 SGHRS, CDR2 YFSETQ. The CDR3 totals 15 residues. Trimming stripped 4 bases from V and 0 bases from J, with 14 bases between. The receptor was isolated from a woman aged 80 or over with active or convalescent COVID-19. The specimen sequenced was peripheral blood. This sequence joins TRBV5-1 and TRBJ2-7, with D perhaps matching TRBD1 (7 bases). This CDR3 is CASSAGQISSYEQYF. The CDR3, as DNA: TGCGCCAGCAGCGCGGGACAGATCAGCTCCTACGAGCAGTACTTC.